Below, 9 T cell receptor beta chains from the same sample are listed, as sequenced in a study of blood T cell repertoires in COVID-19. Measured with immunoSEQ multiplex PCR; TCRdb has only the in-frame clones, and not every one. The sample holds around 40,000 clones; about 90% are singletons and the top ten take around an eighth. The sequenced sample consisted of peripheral blood. The origin of the receptors is a human donor in a cohort sampled during active COVID-19.

V gene TRBV6-5 combines with J gene TRBJ2-7; D is uncertain. The CDR3 has 15 amino acids. V lost 2 bases, J lost 0 bases, and 11 bases lay in between. The germline CDR1 and CDR2 sequences are MNHEY and SVGAGI. The CDR3 reads CASSYAYSSSYEQYF. DNA of the CDR3: TGTGCCAGCAGTTACGCTTACTCGAGCTCCTACGAGCAGTACTTC.

CDR3 loop: CASTVGLSTDTQYF. The CDR3 bases are TGTGCCAGCACAGTTGGGCTTTCCACAGATACGCAGTATTTT. The rearrangement joins TRBV6-5 to TRBJ2-3; D not resolved. Germline V gives CDR1 MNHEY, CDR2 SVGAGI. This CDR3 has 14 amino acids. The V end lost 7 bases, the J end lost 2 bases, and 13 bases lay between the germline ends.

This chain connects TRBV2 to TRBJ1-1, with 9 bases that match TRBD1. CDR3 size: 15 residues. The trim removed 5 bases at V and 6 bases at J, leaving 10 bases unmatched. In germline, CDR1 is SNHLY, CDR2 FYNNEI. The DNA of the CDR3 is TGTGCCAGCAGTACCCCCGGGACAGGGTCCGCTGAAGCTTTCTTT. As protein: CASSTPGTGSAEAFF.

The chain uses TRBV4-3 and TRBJ2-5; weak D call: TRBD1 (5 bases). Trimming left V 4 bases short and J 2 bases short, with 17 bases between. The CDR3 extends over 16 amino acids. Germline assignment: CDR1 LGHNA and CDR2 YSLEER. The CDR3: CASSPHTGRRQETQYF. The CDR3 bases are TGCGCCAGCAGCCCCCATACAGGACGGCGTCAAGAGACCCAGTACTTC.

The genes are TRBV5-4 and TRBJ1-2; TRBD1 matches at 9 bases. CDR1 is SGHNT and CDR2 is YYREEE in the germline V gene (reference sequence). CDR3 length: 14 amino acids. After removal of 4 bases from V and 6 bases from J, the junction contained 7 bases not matched to a gene. The CDR3 DNA reads TGTGCCAGCAGCATAGGACAGGGGCGAGATGGCTACACCTTC. It is translated as CASSIGQGRDGYTF.

V is TRBV18 and J is TRBJ1-1; D may be TRBD1 (5 bases). The CDR3 has 15 amino acids. Germline V gives CDR1 KGHSH, CDR2 LQKENI. Trimming stripped 3 bases from V and 4 bases from J, with 15 bases between. Here the CDR3 reads CASSPARGSVTEAFF. CDR3 in DNA: TGTGCCAGCTCACCCGCAAGGGGTTCGGTCACTGAAGCTTTCTTT.

The chain is built from TRBV11-2 and TRBJ1-2; D perhaps matches TRBD1 (5 bases). Germline assignment: CDR1 SGHAT and CDR2 FQNNGV. CDR3 length: 13 residues. V was cut by 5 bases and J by 4 bases, with 11 bases left in between. As DNA, the CDR3 is TGTGCCAGCAGCCCCCACAGGATCTATGGCTACACCTTC. Amino acids: CASSPHRIYGYTF.

The chain links TRBV6-5 to TRBJ2-3; TRBD2 matches at 10 bases. The CDR3 loop spans 15 amino acids. V trimming: 6 bases; J trimming: 4 bases; junction bases outside the gene matches: 7. Germline CDR1 and CDR2: MNHEY and SVGAGI. The DNA of the CDR3 is TGTGCCAGCAGCCCAAGCGGGGGGGCGGCAGATACGCAGTATTTT. It yields the protein CASSPSGGAADTQYF.

The V gene is TRBV5-1, the J gene TRBJ2-7, with 8 positions matching TRBD1. This CDR3 comprises 14 residues. J was trimmed by 2 bases and V by 4 bases; bases with no gene match: 5. Germline V gives CDR1 SGHRS, CDR2 YFSETQ. CDR3 loop: CASSGRTGTYEQYF. The CDR3 nucleotides read TGCGCCAGCAGCGGCCGGACAGGGACCTACGAGCAGTACTTC.